This record covers a single T cell receptor beta chain. Its recognized antigen is unknown. No much larger clone exists at a distance of one base, and base qualities are not known. The sample is drawn from a study of cytomegalovirus exposure and HLA in healthy donors (dated by TCRdb to between 2016 and 2019). Study-level background: According to an earlier analysis of several hundred of the donors, roughly 180 million T cells yielded 90 million to 130 million unique TCR beta sequences and around 280 Gb of sequence data. Using immunosequencing, the study profiled T cell repertoires from around 680 subjects and related those repertoires to cytomegalovirus serostatus. To predict cytomegalovirus infection status, the study brought together high-throughput TCR immunosequencing, statistical association of individual TCRs with disease status, and machine learning. Genome-wide SNP genotypes for about 65% of the 666 donors were used in a later genetic analysis, which treated that subset as a discovery cohort. A few DR-DQ haplotypes were treated as single units for association and clustering because of strong linkage in the cohort. All discovery cohort repertoires had been generated on a single sequencing platform. Donor age, sex, ethnicity and CMV serostatus were compiled alongside the repertoire data. Typing coverage varied by locus: about 620-640 donors for A, B, C, DRB1 and DQB1; roughly 510 for DQA1; 606 for DPA1; approximately 470 for DPB1. In a later analysis, previously published TCR beta repertoires from fewer than 750 donors were re-analyzed and high-resolution HLA genotyping was added so that TCR occurrence patterns could be studied. Along with the approximately 650-subject first cohort, a separate validation cohort of about 110 different subjects was used. In an earlier analysis of more than 550 of the donors, high-throughput TCR beta sequencing was used to judge whether each TCR beta V gene segment behaved as functional or pseudogenic. Approximately 300 gigabases of sequencing data and approximately 91 million unique TCR sequences made up an early release that covered some 640 HLA-typed donors. Rather than drawing on any new phenotypic data, the later analysis identified candidate immune exposures from TCR beta sequences and the way those sequences occurred across donors. The study was designed to test whether signatures of past pathogen exposure could be identified by cataloging public T cell receptors. Among the approximately 400 genotyped donors, around 81% belonged to the genetic ancestry cluster associated with self-reported Caucasian donors. HLA typing included class I and class II loci at four-digit resolution. Among about 370 genotyped donors of the cohort, an average of around 250,000 unique TCR beta nucleotide sequences was sequenced per donor, of which about 18% were non-productive. Beyond this particular receptor, the publication reports: In both the original and validation cohorts, the classifier was reported to diagnose cytomegalovirus status with high specificity and sensitivity. In a later analysis, several top co-occurrence clusters were reported to appear linked to parvovirus B19, influenza, CMV and Epstein-Barr virus. A later analysis associated about 18,000 TCR beta sequences with specific HLA alleles at a false discovery rate of 0.05. A later analysis found that most CMV-associated TCR beta chains appeared HLA-restricted, with HLA associations seemingly driven largely by CMV exposure. A cluster of highly shared sequence variants was judged likely to be a technical artifact of the sequencing pipeline. Across donors, most TCR sequences were observed very rarely, whereas some public TCRs were present in many individuals. HLA typing was unavailable for some donors at each locus, so association tests used only the typed subset. Presence/absence analyses assumed roughly uniform sequencing depth across donors, an assumption that may not hold. Correlated functional status among segregating V segments might be attributable to linkage disequilibrium, but an unknown experimental factor could not be ruled out. A further reported finding was that TCR beta sequences accurately predicted the HLA-A and HLA-B alleles for most subjects in the first cohort. In this cohort, only TCR beta chains were sequenced, and detectable features were limited by the absence of alpha or paired-chain data. In vitro tests confirmed that three of the cytomegalovirus-associated TCR beta chains recognize cytomegalovirus antigens. A later genetic analysis reported fewer N-insertions in productive TCRs among donors in an Asian-associated ancestry cluster than the roughly 690-donor mean. The study listed 150 to 200 TCR beta chains as associated with cytomegalovirus. An association between a missense DCLRE1C variant and V-gene and J-gene trimming of TCR beta chains was found in a later genetic analysis and replicated in an independent cohort. A later analysis found that TCR association rates varied across HLA loci, with DRB1 alleles showing the most associated TCRs and HLA-C alleles the fewest. In a later analysis, HLA-associated TCR beta chains showed more clonal expansion and lower generation probabilities than non-associated chains that were equally common. The earlier analysis of 587 of the donors excluded fewer than 20 rarely observed V segments, including chromosome 9 orphons, because counts were too low. It was suggested by the authors that the approach could potentially be generalized to other disease states and immunological phenotypes. An earlier analysis of approximately 570 of the donors showed that most TCR beta V segments appeared in productive rearrangements either about 87% or about 30% of the time, which broadly matched IMGT annotations. Strong co-occurrence of HLA alleles, especially DR and DQ, made assigning TCR associations to individual alleles difficult. Immune exposure information for the cohort was limited to CMV serostatus. Some IMGT-functional V segments, including TRBV6-2 and TRBV6-3, could not be distinguished by the 87-base-pair reads and were therefore excluded.

The CDR3 spans 17 residues, from the cysteine through the phenylalanine. Just the 51-base CDR3 DNA is kept, in frame starting at base 1. Sequences SGHVS (CDR1) and FQNEAQ (CDR2) are obtained from the germline V gene. The germline V end is reduced by 3 bases and the J end by 5 bases; junction bases left unmatched: 11. The library came from the immunoSEQ multiplex PCR assay. A mixture of 60 forward primers for TCR Vbeta segments and 13 reverse primers for TCR Jbeta segments was used in the multiplex PCR. The CDR3 region of rearranged TCR beta genes was amplified from genomic DNA with a multiplex PCR assay. The amplified TCR beta libraries were sequenced on the Illumina HiSeq System as 87-base-pair reads. The authors processed their data as follows. In a later analysis, some 80 million unique TCR beta chains were counted across the 690 or so repertoires, and some 10 million of these chains were shared by at least two donors. To remove PCR and sequencing errors, raw reads were error-corrected and collapsed into unique sequences using a nearest-neighbor algorithm that merged closely related sequences. Alignment of CDR3 sequences to IMGT reference sequences was used to assign V, D and J gene segments. For a sequence to be retained, a match of at least six nucleotides was required to both a V gene segment and a J gene segment. Rearrangements were classified as productive when the CDR3 lacked stop codons and remained in frame with V and J, and all other rearrangements were classified as non-productive. Following IMGT convention, CDR3 was defined as the stretch from the second conserved V-encoded cysteine up to the conserved J-encoded phenylalanine. In an earlier analysis of just under 600 of the donors, sequences lacking an unambiguous match to a single V gene segment were excluded. In an earlier analysis of some 590 of the donors, a V segment was called functional when productive rearrangements were above 56.7%, and segregating when the standard deviation between donors exceeded 5%. A statistical classification framework was built for diagnosing cytomegalovirus status from the catalog of TCR beta chain sequences. V and J gene assignment, in a later analysis, came from comparing TCR nucleotide sequences with IMGT/GENE-DB human TR gene sequences. The TCRdist pipeline was used in a later analysis to assign CDR3 sequences and most-parsimonious VDJ recombination scenarios. In a later analysis, each TCR beta chain was defined by its CDR3 amino acid sequence together with its V-gene family, and reads without a unique V-gene family were excluded. To address suspected cross-contamination and a sequencing artifact, a later analysis removed around 600 highly shared, low-generation-probability nucleotide sequences. In a later analysis, a clonal expansion index for each public chain was calculated from normalized within-repertoire ranks of inferred template counts. In a later analysis, generation probabilities were computed using a VDJ recombination model fitted to out-of-frame rearrangements, and the results were checked against IGoR. Hypergeometric tests were used in a later analysis to score TCR-TCR, TCR-HLA and TCR-CMV co-occurrence, with a repertoire-size bias correction applied to the TCR pairs. To estimate false discovery rates, a later analysis permuted the HLA or CMV assignments 20 times. In a later analysis, co-occurring TCRs were grouped using DBSCAN, with TCRdist sequence similarity added in when clustering inside HLA-allele-positive subsets. Repertoires with fewer than 30,000 or more than 120,000 public chains were left out of co-occurrence clustering, as were five repertoires with anomalous nucleotide sharing. Not all clones reach the TCRdb copy of this immuneACCESS table, which keeps in-frame sequences only. Checked studies attribute under half of the gap to unresolved V genes and leave the rest unexplained. The D gene and trimming were derived from the DNA, and the V and J assignments and clone size from that table. The sample table shows approximately 100,000 clones, and about three quarters are seen once. The ten largest clones take up 16% of the sample.

The cohort consisted of 600 or so healthy bone marrow donors. Cohort members were all nominally healthy when sampled, although unrecorded immune exposures were likely present. The donor was CMV seropositive and was included in the group of some 290 seropositive cohort members. Every donor gave a peripheral blood sample, and the peripheral blood mononuclear cells from that sample were used for TCR beta sequencing. Genomic DNA was extracted from the blood cell samples with the Qiagen DNeasy Blood Extraction Kit. The receptor's source is a man in his fifties or sixties in good health and CMV-seropositive. The chain employs TRBV7-8 and TRBJ1-4; a stretch of 8 junction bases matches TRBD1. The sequenced material came from PBMCs. The CDR3 protein is CASSFTIWDRKNEKLFF. The nucleotides are TGTGCCAGCAGCTTTACGATATGGGACAGGAAAAATGAAAAACTGTTTTTT. The reference TRBV7-8 and TRBJ1-4 proteins fill in what lies around the CDR3, so the full variable domain reads GAGVSQSPRYKVAKRGQDVALRCDPISGHVSLFWYQQALGQGPEFLTYFQNEAQLDKSGLPSDRFFAERPEGSVSTLKIQRTQQEDSAVYLCASSFTIWDRKNEKLFFGSGTQLSVL.